The source of this T cell receptor beta chain is a study of blood T cell repertoires in COVID-19. The wider study: The United States, Italy and Spain provided the acute and convalescent COVID-19 samples. Sources were T cells, B-cell-depleted T cells, or PBMCs; the material itself was cDNA or gDNA.

Using immunoSEQ multiplex PCR, the repertoire was profiled, and TCRdb retains in-frame clones only, with some absent. The sample shows approximately 390,000 clones, about 87% of them seen only once. CDR3 size: 17 residues. Trimming left V 2 bases short and J 6 bases short, with 20 bases between. Per the germline V gene, CDR1 is LNHNV and CDR2 is YYDKDF (reference sequence). The rearrangement uses TRBV15 and TRBJ1-5; D may be TRBD1 (5 bases). This clonotype was sampled from a woman aged 55-70 years with COVID-19, enrolled during active disease. The sample consisted of peripheral blood. As DNA, the CDR3 is TGTGCCACCAGCAGAAGGCCGGGACTGCGGGACCGTCAGCCCCAGCATTTT. Its protein is CATSRRPGLRDRQPQHF.